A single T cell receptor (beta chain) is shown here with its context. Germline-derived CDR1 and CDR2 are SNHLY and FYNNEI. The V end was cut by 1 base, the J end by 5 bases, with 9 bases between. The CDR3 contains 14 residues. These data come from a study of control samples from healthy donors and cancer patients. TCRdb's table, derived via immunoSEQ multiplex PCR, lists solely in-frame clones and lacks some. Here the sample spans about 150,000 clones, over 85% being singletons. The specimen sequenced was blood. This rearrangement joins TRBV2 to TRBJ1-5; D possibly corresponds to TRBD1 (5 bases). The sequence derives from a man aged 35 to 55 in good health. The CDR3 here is CASSEVRGDQPQHF. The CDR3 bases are TGTGCCAGCAGTGAAGTTCGGGGGGATCAGCCCCAGCATTTT.